A single sample gave rise to the 28 T cell receptor beta chains below, sequenced in a study of blood T cells in healthy people across ages. Primed by a sample-barcoded 5' primer and a J-beta primer mix, a second PCR proceeded for about 6 to 12 cycles. TCRdb reprocessed the 5' RACE reads with MiXCR, giving one entry per CDR3 protein. The sample carries about 580,000 distinct CDR3 sequences, around 50% recorded once. The sequenced material came from blood. Receptor source: an elderly man in good health.

This clonotype was observed a few times. This chain connects TRBV25-1 to TRBJ2-7; TRBD2 aligns across 7 bases. CDR1 and CDR2 from the germline V gene are MGHDK and SYGVNS. V shed 4 bases and J 4 bases; nucleotides not matched to a gene: 7. The CDR3 extends over 14 amino acids. As DNA, the CDR3 is TGTGCCAGCAGTGCGGCAGGGAGGGCTTACGAGCAGTACTTC. It encodes CASSAAGRAYEQYF.

In its sample, this clonotype was seen a few times. This chain joins TRBV7-2 and TRBJ1-4; D remains ambiguous. Trimming removed 5 bases at V and 8 bases at J, with 9 bases between. CDR1 and CDR2 from the germline V gene are SGHTA and FQGNSA. The CDR3 sequence is 12 residues long. The CDR3 protein is CASSVMPEKLFF. CDR3 DNA: TGTGCCAGCAGCGTAATGCCAGAAAAACTGTTTTTT.

V gene TRBV19 combines with J gene TRBJ2-2, with 7 bases that match TRBD2. The germline gives CDR1 LNHDA, CDR2 SQIVND (reference sequence). The CDR3 loop spans 16 amino acids. V shed 3 bases, J shed 0 bases, and the junction held 4 bases outside the gene matches. The CDR3 DNA is TGTGCCAGTAGTATTTTGGGGGGGTCGAACACCGGGGAGCTGTTTTTT. Translation: CASSILGGSNTGELFF. The variable domain in full, completed from reference TRBV19 and TRBJ2-2, reads DGGITQSPKYLFRKEGQNVTLSCEQNLNHDAMYWYRQDPGQGLRLIYYSQIVNDFQKGDIAEGYSVSREKKESFPLTVTSAQKNPTAFYLCASSILGGSNTGELFFGEGSRLTVL.

Many counts were recorded for this clonotype. The chain combines TRBV6-5 with TRBJ1-2; possible D gene TRBD1, 6 bases. The V end was cut by 8 bases, the J end by 1 base, with 14 bases between. Germline CDR1 MNHEY, CDR2 SVGAGI. The CDR3 has 14 residues. In DNA form, the CDR3 reads TGTGCCAGCCGGGTCGGGGGCGATAACTATGGCTACACCTTC. The encoded protein is CASRVGGDNYGYTF.

The table lists this clonotype with a few counts. The chain links TRBV20-1 to TRBJ2-5, with D unclear. The J call is uncertain, as TRBJ2-7 better fits the DNA end. Germline lookup yields CDR1 DFQATT and CDR2 SNEGSKA (reference sequence). The CDR3 consists of 13 residues. Here the CDR3 DNA reads TGCAGTGCTAGTGATCTGGGTTTCGGCGAGCAGTACTTC. Translation gives CSASDLGFGEQYF.

This clonotype was observed at least ten times. The genes are TRBV7-8 and TRBJ1-2; 9 bases match TRBD1. The CDR3 extends over 16 amino acids. Germline CDR1 SGHVS, CDR2 FQNEAQ. J was trimmed by 4 bases and V by 3 bases; bases with no gene match: 9. In nucleotides, the CDR3 is TGTGCCAGCAGCTTTATAGCCGGGACAGGGATCTATGGCTACACCTTC. The encoded protein is CASSFIAGTGIYGYTF.

The chain employs TRBV5-1 and TRBJ1-1; a possible D gene is TRBD1 (5 bases). The V gene's germline CDR1 is SGHRS and CDR2 YFSETQ. The CDR3 runs to 16 residues. Trimming removed 0 bases from V and 4 bases from J, with 16 bases in between. DNA of the CDR3: TGCGCCAGCAGCTTGGAAGGGGCGGCTTTGGGCACTGAAGCTTTCTTT. This translates into CASSLEGAALGTEAFF. Drawing the rest from reference TRBV5-1 and TRBJ1-1, the complete variable domain is KAGVTQTPRYLIKTRGQQVTLSCSPISGHRSVSWYQQTPGQGLQFLFEYFSETQRNKGNFPGRFSGRQFSNSRSEMNVSTLELGDSALYLCASSLEGAALGTEAFFGQGTRLTVV.

J is TRBJ2-1 and V is TRBV10-3; 7 bases line up with TRBD2. The J segment lost 5 bases and the V segment lost 3 bases, leaving 4 bases of the junction unmatched. The germline V gene has CDR1 ENHRY and CDR2 SYGVKD. The CDR3 has 14 residues. CDR3 sequence: CAISEKAGDNEQFF. The CDR3 DNA is TGTGCCATCAGTGAAAAGGCGGGGGACAATGAGCAGTTCTTC.

The V call is TRBV29-1, the J call TRBJ2-3; TRBD1 matches at 8 bases. The CDR3 length is 15 residues. The germline gives CDR1 SQVTM, CDR2 ANQGSEA. V shed 3 bases and J 6 bases; nucleotides not matched to a gene: 11. The CDR3 spells CSVDKDRVRGDTQYF. CDR3 sequence (DNA): TGCAGCGTTGATAAGGACAGGGTCAGGGGGGATACGCAGTATTTT.

This clonotype was picked up a small number of times. The CDR3 DNA follows: TGTGCCAGCAGCTTAGAAGTGCCGGGGGAAGACGAGCAGTTCTTC. This codes for CASSLEVPGEDEQFF. The rearrangement joins TRBV11-2 to TRBJ2-1, with a possible D match to TRBD2 (6 bases). V was shortened by 0 bases and J by 10 bases, with 16 bases between the two germline ends. This CDR3 has 15 residues. The germline V gene encodes CDR1 SGHAT and CDR2 FQNNGV.

The rearrangement uses TRBV7-6 and TRBJ2-7; D is unclear. Germline V gives CDR1 SGHVS, CDR2 FNYEAQ. CDR3 length: 16 amino acids. V gave up 5 bases and J gave up 2 bases, with 19 bases separating them. The CDR3 DNA sequence: TGTGCCAGCAGCCGTCTGGCGCCCGGACCTACCTACGAGCAGTACTTC. Translating gives CASSRLAPGPTYEQYF.

The chain joins TRBV7-9 to TRBJ2-1; 9 bases are shared with TRBD2. Germline V CDR1 and CDR2: SEHNR, FQNEAQ (reference sequence). V lost 1 base to trimming and J lost 6 bases; unmatched junction nucleotides: 7. The CDR3 has 16 amino acids. In DNA, the CDR3 is TGTGCCAGCAGCTTAGACTTTTTGCGGGAGGGCAATGAGCAGTTCTTC. It yields the protein CASSLDFLREGNEQFF.

The table lists this clonotype with a few counts. The chain's CDR3 is CAIKTTESSYNEQFF. Here the CDR3 DNA reads TGTGCCATCAAGACCACAGAGAGCTCCTACAATGAGCAGTTCTTC. This chain connects TRBV10-3 to TRBJ2-1, with D unclear. Per the germline V gene, CDR1 is ENHRY and CDR2 is SYGVKD. This CDR3 is built from 15 residues. Trimming left V 7 bases short and J 0 bases short, with 13 bases between.

The chain recombines TRBV7-2 with TRBJ2-7; a possible D gene is TRBD2 (6 bases). V was trimmed by 1 base and J by 2 bases, leaving 12 bases between them. The CDR3 is 15 amino acids. From germline, CDR1 is SGHTA and CDR2 FQGNSA. The CDR3 sequence is CASSLGGGDPYEQYF. The DNA of the CDR3 is TGTGCCAGCAGCTTAGGAGGCGGGGACCCCTACGAGCAGTACTTC.

The J gene is TRBJ1-1, the V gene TRBV20-1; D is unresolved. The V end was cut by 5 bases, the J end by 7 bases, with 11 bases between. The CDR3 runs to 11 residues. Germline CDR1 DFQATT, CDR2 SNEGSKA (reference sequence). The CDR3, as DNA: TGCAGTGCTTATTCAGGCGGTGAAGCTTTCTTT. Translating gives CSAYSGGEAFF.

The chain carries TRBV2 and TRBJ1-1; tentative D call: TRBD1 (6 bases). Germline V gene data show CDR1 as SNHLY and CDR2 as FYNNEI. The CDR3 has 16 amino acids. V lost 4 bases and J 6 bases, leaving 21 bases between the germline ends. For the CDR3, the DNA is TGTGCCAGCAGTGCCACAGGGTTCGTAGAACATTCTGAAGCTTTCTTT. Its protein product is CASSATGFVEHSEAFF.

This clonotype was recorded a few times. V usage is TRBV10-3 and J usage is TRBJ1-4; TRBD1 aligns across 10 bases. CDR1 is ENHRY, CDR2 SYGVKD, per germline. The CDR3 is 16 residues long. The J segment lost 6 bases and the V segment lost 2 bases, leaving 6 bases of the junction unmatched. CDR3 loop: CAISEADRGGYEKLFF. CDR3 nucleotide sequence: TGTGCCATCAGTGAGGCGGACAGGGGGGGATATGAAAAACTGTTTTTT.

The sample holds many counts of this clonotype. The chain has TRBV7-9 and TRBJ2-7; TRBD2 might be the D (6 bases). The CDR3 covers 14 residues. CDR1 is SEHNR, CDR2 FQNEAQ, per germline (reference sequence). V was pared by 5 bases and J by 4 bases, with 15 bases between. The CDR3 coding sequence is TGTGCCAGCAGCCCGGGCGGAGGGGTTTACGAGCAGTACTTC. Protein sequence: CASSPGGGVYEQYF.

This clonotype was picked up a small number of times. This rearrangement joins TRBV28 to TRBJ2-1, with 8 bases lining up with TRBD1. In germline, CDR1 is MDHEN, CDR2 SYDVKM. After removal of 4 bases from V and 6 bases from J, the junction contained 14 bases not matched to a gene. The CDR3 spans 17 residues. DNA for the CDR3: TGTGCCAGCAGTTCCTGGACAGGGTCTAAACAAAGCAATGAGCAGTTCTTC. Translated: CASSSWTGSKQSNEQFF.

The rearrangement uses TRBV18 and TRBJ2-7; no clear D gene. V was clipped by 2 bases and J by 6 bases, with 8 bases between them. CDR1 and CDR2 (germline): KGHSH, LQKENI. This CDR3 contains 12 residues. CDR3 loop: CASSPGWAEQYF. DNA for the CDR3: TGTGCCAGCTCACCAGGGTGGGCCGAGCAGTACTTC.

CDR3 nucleotide sequence: TGCAGTGCTAGACCTAATGGGGCCAACGTCCTGACTTTC. This codes for CSARPNGANVLTF. The rearrangement joins TRBV20-1 to TRBJ2-6, with D unclear. Trimming took off 2 bases at V and 3 bases at J, with 5 bases between the two ends. The germline gives CDR1 DFQATT, CDR2 SNEGSKA (reference sequence). The CDR3 sequence is 13 residues long.

This clonotype was detected only a few times. The chain recombines TRBV12-3 or TRBV12-4 with TRBJ2-5; D may be TRBD1 or TRBD2 (5 bases each). V was trimmed by 6 bases and J by 2 bases, leaving 13 bases between them. This CDR3 has 14 amino acids. CDR3 residues: CASRPTGRQETQYF. The CDR3 DNA reads TGTGCCAGCAGGCCAACGGGACGTCAAGAGACCCAGTACTTC.

V and J are TRBV7-9 and TRBJ2-3; 8 nucleotides agree with TRBD1. The CDR3 consists of 15 residues. V was pared by 3 bases and J by 1 base, with 3 bases of the junction left unmatched. Germline-derived CDR1 and CDR2 are SEHNR and FQNEAQ (reference sequence). CDR3 sequence: CASSFGTGGTDTQYF. The CDR3 DNA reads as TGTGCCAGCAGCTTTGGGACAGGAGGCACAGATACGCAGTATTTT. Based on the CDR3 plus reference TRBV7-9 and TRBJ2-3, the full variable domain is DTGVSQNPRHKITKRGQNVTFRCDPISEHNRLYWYRQTLGQGPEFLTYFQNEAQLEKSRLLSDRFSAERPKGSFSTLEIQRTEQGDSAMYLCASSFGTGGTDTQYFGPGTRLTVL.

In the case of this clonotype: This may arise from a read error, as a much more abundant clone is one base away. The chain is built from TRBV13 and TRBJ2-4; 8 nucleotides match TRBD2. CDR1 is PRHDT and CDR2 is FYEKMQ in the germline V gene (reference sequence). Germline trimming cut 5 bases from V and 9 bases from J; bases unmatched to any gene: 9. The length of the CDR3 is 14 residues. The CDR3: CASSAPGRGCIQYF. The CDR3 region has the DNA TGTGCCAGCAGCGCCCCCGGGAGGGGGTGCATTCAGTACTTC. Variable domain in full (rest from reference TRBV13 and TRBJ2-4): AAGVIQSPRHLIKEKRETATLKCYPIPRHDTVYWYQQGPGQDPQFLISFYEKMQSDKGSIPDRFSAQQFSDYHSELNMSSLELGDSALYFCASSAPGRGCIQYFGAGTRLSVL.

CDR3 coding DNA: TGCGCCAGCAGCCAAGGGCGGGGAGATAATTCACCCCTCCACTTT. Its translation is CASSQGRGDNSPLHF. The chain uses TRBV4-3 and TRBJ1-6; D gene uncertain. Trimming stripped 1 base from V and 5 bases from J, with 9 bases between. CDR1 and CDR2 (germline): LGHNA, YSLEER. CDR3 size: 15 residues.

The chain links TRBV28 to TRBJ2-1; 7 nucleotides align to TRBD1. The CDR3 totals 15 residues. V gave up 4 bases and J gave up 7 bases; unmatched junction bases: 10. Germline V gene sequence: CDR1 MDHEN, CDR2 SYDVKM. In DNA form, the CDR3 reads TGTGCCAGCAGTTCGACGGGACAGCCTTGGAATGAGCAGTTCTTC. Amino acids: CASSSTGQPWNEQFF. Full variable domain (missing parts from reference TRBV28 and TRBJ2-1): DVKVTQSSRYLVKRTGEKVFLECVQDMDHENMFWYRQDPGLGLRLIYFSYDVKMKEKGDIPEGYSVSREKKERFSLILESASTNQTSMYLCASSSTGQPWNEQFFGPGTRLTVL.

This clonotype was observed a few times. This chain links TRBV4-1 with TRBJ2-5, with 8 bases aligning to TRBD2. CDR1 is MGHRA and CDR2 is YSYEKL in the germline V gene. V gave up 0 bases and J gave up 5 bases; unmatched junction bases: 8. This CDR3 is built from 16 residues. In DNA form, the CDR3 reads TGCGCCAGCAGCCAAGATGGAACGGGGGGGCGCGAGACCCAGTACTTC. Translating gives CASSQDGTGGRETQYF.

The sample holds a few counts of this clonotype. This rearrangement joins TRBV11-2 to TRBJ2-3; a weak D match, TRBD1 (6 bases). The CDR3 contains 16 residues. V was trimmed by 2 bases and J by 5 bases, leaving 17 bases between them. Germline assignment: CDR1 SGHAT and CDR2 FQNNGV. The CDR3 spells CASSLTGGGPEDTQYF. The CDR3 DNA reads TGTGCCAGCAGCTTAACTGGTGGGGGCCCAGAAGATACGCAGTATTTT.